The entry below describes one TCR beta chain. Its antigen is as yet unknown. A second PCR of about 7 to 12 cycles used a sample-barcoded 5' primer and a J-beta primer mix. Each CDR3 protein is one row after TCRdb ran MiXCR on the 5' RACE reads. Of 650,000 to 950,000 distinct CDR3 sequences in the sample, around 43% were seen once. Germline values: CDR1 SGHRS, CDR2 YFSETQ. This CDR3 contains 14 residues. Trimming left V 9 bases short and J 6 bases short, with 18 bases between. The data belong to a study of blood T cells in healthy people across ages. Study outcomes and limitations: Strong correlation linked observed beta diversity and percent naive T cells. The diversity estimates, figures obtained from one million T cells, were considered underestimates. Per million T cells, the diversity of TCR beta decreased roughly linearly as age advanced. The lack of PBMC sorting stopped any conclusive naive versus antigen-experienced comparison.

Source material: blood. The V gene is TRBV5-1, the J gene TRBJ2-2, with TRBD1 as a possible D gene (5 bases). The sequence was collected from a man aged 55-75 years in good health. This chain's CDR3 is CATAKQVFPGELFF. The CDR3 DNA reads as TGCGCCACCGCTAAACAGGTTTTCCCCGGGGAGCTGTTTTTT.